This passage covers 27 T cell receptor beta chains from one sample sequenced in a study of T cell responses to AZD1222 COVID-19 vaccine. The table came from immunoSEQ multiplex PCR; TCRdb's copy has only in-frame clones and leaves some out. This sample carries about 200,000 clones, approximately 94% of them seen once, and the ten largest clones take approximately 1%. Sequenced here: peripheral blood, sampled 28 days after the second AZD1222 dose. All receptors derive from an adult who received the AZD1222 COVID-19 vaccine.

CDR3 protein: CASSRVDRTGNTIYF. CDR3 bases: TGTGCCAGCAGCCGAGTGGACAGGACTGGAAACACCATATATTTT. The chain is built from TRBV3-1 (or the pseudogene TRBV3-2) and TRBJ1-3; the match to TRBD1 covers 7 bases. Trimming took 4 bases from V and 2 from J; bases not matched to a gene: 5. CDR3 length: 15 amino acids. Looked up from germline, CDR1 is LGHDT and CDR2 is YNNKEL (reference sequence).

CDR3 DNA sequence: TGTGCCAGCAGTAAGCACAATCAGCCCCAGCATTTT. Protein: CASSKHNQPQHF. The chain has TRBV12-3 or TRBV12-4 and TRBJ1-5, with D hard to call. Trimming shortened V by 5 bases and J by 3 bases, and 5 bases separated the two germline ends. This CDR3 spans 12 amino acids.

In DNA, the CDR3 is TGTGCCAGCAGTCCCGAATCCAGGGGGCGCAACTATGGCTACACCTTC. Translating it yields CASSPESRGRNYGYTF. This rearrangement joins TRBV27 to TRBJ1-2, with 8 bases fitting TRBD1. This CDR3 is 16 amino acids long. Unmatched junction bases numbered 10, after V lost 5 bases and J lost 2 bases. CDR1 and CDR2 (germline): MNHEY, SMNVEV (reference sequence).

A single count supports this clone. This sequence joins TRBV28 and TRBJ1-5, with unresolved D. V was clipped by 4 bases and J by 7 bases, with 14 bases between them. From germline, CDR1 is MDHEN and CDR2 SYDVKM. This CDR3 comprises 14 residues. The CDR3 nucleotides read TGTGCCAGCAGTTACCCAGGTGGATCGCAGCCCCAGCATTTT. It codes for CASSYPGGSQPQHF.

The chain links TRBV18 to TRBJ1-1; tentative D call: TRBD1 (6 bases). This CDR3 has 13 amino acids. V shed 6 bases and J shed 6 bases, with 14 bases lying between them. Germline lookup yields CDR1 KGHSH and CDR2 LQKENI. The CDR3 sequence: CASSPGAEAEAFF. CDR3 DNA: TGTGCCAGCTCGCCAGGGGCGGAGGCTGAAGCTTTCTTT. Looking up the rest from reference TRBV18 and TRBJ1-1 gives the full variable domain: NAGVMQNPRHLVRRRGQEARLRCSPMKGHSHVYWYRQLPEEGLKFMVYLQKENIIDESGMPKERFSAEFPKEGPSILRIQQVVRGDSAAYFCASSPGAEAEAFFGQGTRLTVV.

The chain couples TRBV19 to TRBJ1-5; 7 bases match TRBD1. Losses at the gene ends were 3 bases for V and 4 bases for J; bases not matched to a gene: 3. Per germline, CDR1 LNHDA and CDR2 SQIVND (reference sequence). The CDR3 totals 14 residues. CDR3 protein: CASSISQGNQPQHF. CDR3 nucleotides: TGTGCCAGTAGTATCTCACAGGGGAATCAGCCCCAGCATTTT.

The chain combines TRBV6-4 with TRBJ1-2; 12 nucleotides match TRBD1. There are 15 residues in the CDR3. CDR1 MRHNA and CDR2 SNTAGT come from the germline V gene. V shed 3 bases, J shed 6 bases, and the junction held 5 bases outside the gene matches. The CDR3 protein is CASSEGTGGSHGYTF. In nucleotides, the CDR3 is TGTGCCAGCAGTGAAGGGACAGGGGGCTCTCATGGCTACACCTTC.

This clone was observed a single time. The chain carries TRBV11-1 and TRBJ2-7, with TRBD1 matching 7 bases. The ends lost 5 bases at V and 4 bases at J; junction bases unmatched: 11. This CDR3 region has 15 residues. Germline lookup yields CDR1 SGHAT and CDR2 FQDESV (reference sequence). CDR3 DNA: TGTGCCAGCAGCCTTACAGGGGCAGGGGCTTACGAGCAGTACTTC. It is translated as CASSLTGAGAYEQYF.

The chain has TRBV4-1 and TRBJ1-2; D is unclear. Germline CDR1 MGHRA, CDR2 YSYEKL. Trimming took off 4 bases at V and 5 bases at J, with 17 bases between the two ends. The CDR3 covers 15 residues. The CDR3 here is CASSPVVESLYGYTF. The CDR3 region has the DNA TGCGCCAGCAGCCCGGTAGTCGAGTCCCTGTATGGCTACACCTTC.

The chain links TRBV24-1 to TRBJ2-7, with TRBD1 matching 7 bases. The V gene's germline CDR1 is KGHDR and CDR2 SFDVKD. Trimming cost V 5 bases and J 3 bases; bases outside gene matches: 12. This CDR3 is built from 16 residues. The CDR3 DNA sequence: TGTGCCACCAGTGTTAACCGGGACAGTGACTTCTACGAGCAGTACTTC. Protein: CATSVNRDSDFYEQYF.

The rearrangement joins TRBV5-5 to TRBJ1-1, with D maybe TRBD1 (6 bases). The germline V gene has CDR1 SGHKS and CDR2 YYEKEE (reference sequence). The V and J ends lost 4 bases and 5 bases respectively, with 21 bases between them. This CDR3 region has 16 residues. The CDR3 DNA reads TGTGCCAGCAGCGCCGGCGGGGGGCGCGGGGGGACTGAAGCTTTCTTT. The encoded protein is CASSAGGGRGGTEAFF.

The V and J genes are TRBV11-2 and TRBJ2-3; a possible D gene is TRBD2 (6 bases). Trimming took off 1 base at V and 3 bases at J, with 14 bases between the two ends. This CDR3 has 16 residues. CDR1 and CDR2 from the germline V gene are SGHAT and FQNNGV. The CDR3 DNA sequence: TGTGCCAGCAGCTTAGGCGTCCTAGCGAAGACAGATACGCAGTATTTT. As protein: CASSLGVLAKTDTQYF. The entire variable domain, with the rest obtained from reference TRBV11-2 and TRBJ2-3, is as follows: EAGVAQSPRYKIIEKRQSVAFWCNPISGHATLYWYQQILGQGPKLLIQFQNNGVVDDSQLPKDRFSAERLKGVDSTLKIQPAKLEDSAVYLCASSLGVLAKTDTQYFGPGTRLTVL.

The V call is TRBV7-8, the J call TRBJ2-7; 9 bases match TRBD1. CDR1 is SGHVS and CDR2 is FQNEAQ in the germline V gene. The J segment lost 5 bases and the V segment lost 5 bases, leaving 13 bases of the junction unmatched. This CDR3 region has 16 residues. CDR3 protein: CASSPAPGQGSHEQYF. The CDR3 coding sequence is TGTGCCAGCAGCCCCGCTCCGGGACAGGGTAGCCACGAGCAGTACTTC.

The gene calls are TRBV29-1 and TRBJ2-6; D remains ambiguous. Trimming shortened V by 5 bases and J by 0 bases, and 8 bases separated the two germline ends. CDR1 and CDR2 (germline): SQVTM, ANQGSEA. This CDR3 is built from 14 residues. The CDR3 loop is CSVKYSSGANVLTF. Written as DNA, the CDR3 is TGCAGCGTTAAGTATAGCTCTGGGGCCAACGTCCTGACTTTC.

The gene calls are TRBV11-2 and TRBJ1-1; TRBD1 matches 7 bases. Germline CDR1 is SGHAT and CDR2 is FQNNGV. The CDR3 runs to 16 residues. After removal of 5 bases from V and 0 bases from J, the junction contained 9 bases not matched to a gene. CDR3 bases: TGTGCCAGCAGCCCCCAAGGGACAGCGCTGAACACTGAAGCTTTCTTT. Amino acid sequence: CASSPQGTALNTEAFF.

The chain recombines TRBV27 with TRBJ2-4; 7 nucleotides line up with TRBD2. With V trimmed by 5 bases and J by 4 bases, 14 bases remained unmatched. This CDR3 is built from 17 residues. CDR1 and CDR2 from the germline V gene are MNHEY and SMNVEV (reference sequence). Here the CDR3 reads CASSPLGGGGGKNIQYF. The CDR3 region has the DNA TGTGCCAGCAGTCCGCTGGGTGGGGGGGGTGGAAAAAACATTCAGTACTTC.

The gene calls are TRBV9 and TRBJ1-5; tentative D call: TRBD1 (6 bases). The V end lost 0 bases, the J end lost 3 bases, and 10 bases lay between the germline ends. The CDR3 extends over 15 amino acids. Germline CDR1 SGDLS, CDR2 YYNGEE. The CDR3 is CASSVGGADNQPQHF. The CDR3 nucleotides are TGTGCCAGCAGCGTAGGGGGGGCGGACAATCAGCCCCAGCATTTT.

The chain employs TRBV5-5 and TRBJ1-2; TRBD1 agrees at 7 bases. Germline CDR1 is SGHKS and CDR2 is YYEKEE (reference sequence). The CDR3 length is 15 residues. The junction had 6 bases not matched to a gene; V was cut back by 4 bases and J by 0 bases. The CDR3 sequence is CASSPGQVANYGYTF. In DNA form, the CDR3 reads TGTGCCAGCAGCCCCGGACAGGTAGCTAACTATGGCTACACCTTC.

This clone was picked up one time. DNA of the CDR3: TGTGCCAGCAGTTACCAGGGGGGGAAGGGGACCCAGTACTTC. As protein: CASSYQGGKGTQYF. This chain joins TRBV6-5 and TRBJ2-5; the D call may be TRBD1 or TRBD2 (7 bases each). Germline V lookup: CDR1 MNHEY, CDR2 SVGAGI. CDR3 length: 14 residues. Deletions cut 2 bases from V and 7 bases from J, with 14 bases between.

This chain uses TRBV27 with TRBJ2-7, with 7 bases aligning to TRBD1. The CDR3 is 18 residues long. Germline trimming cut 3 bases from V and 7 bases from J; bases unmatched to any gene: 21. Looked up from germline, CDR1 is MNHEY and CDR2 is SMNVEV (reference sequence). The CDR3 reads CASSFSPNRRDRGWEQYF. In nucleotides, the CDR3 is TGTGCCAGCAGTTTCTCCCCAAACCGCCGGGACAGAGGGTGGGAGCAGTACTTC.

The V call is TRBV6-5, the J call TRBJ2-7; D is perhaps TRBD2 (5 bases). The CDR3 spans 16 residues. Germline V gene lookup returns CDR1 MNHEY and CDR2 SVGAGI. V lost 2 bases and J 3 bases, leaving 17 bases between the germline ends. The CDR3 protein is CASSYLDGKLGYEQYF. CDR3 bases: TGTGCCAGCAGTTACCTGGACGGGAAATTGGGCTACGAGCAGTACTTC.

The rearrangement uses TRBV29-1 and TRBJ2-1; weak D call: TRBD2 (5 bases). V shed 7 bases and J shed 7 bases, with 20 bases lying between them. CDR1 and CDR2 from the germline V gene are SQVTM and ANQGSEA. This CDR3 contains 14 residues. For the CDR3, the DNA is TGCAGCGCCTTGAGAGGGTCCGGAGGTAATGAGCAGTTCTTC. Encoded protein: CSALRGSGGNEQFF.

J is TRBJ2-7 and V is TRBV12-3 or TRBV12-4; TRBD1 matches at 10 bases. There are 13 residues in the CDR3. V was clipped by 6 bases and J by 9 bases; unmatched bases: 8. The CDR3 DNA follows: TGTGCCAGCAGCGACAGGGGGCATGAAGGGCAGTACTTC. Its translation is CASSDRGHEGQYF.

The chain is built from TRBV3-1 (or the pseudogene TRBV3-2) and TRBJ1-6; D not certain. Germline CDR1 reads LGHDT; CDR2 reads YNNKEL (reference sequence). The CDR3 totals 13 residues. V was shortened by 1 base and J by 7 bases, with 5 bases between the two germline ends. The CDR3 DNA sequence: TGTGCCAGCAGCCAAGGGTCCAATTCACCCCTCCACTTT. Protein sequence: CASSQGSNSPLHF.

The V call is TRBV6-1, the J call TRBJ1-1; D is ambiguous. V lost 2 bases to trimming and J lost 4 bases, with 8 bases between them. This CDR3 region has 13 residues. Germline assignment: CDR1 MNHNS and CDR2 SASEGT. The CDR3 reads CASSEMFGTEAFF. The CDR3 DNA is TGTGCCAGCAGTGAAATGTTCGGCACTGAAGCTTTCTTT.

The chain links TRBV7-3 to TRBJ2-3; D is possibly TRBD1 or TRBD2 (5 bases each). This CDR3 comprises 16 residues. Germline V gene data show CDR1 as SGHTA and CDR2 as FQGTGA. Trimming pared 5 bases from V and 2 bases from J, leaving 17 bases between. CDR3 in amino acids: CASSLVGAVPTDTQYF. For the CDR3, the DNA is TGTGCCAGCAGCCTCGTCGGGGCCGTCCCCACAGATACGCAGTATTTT.

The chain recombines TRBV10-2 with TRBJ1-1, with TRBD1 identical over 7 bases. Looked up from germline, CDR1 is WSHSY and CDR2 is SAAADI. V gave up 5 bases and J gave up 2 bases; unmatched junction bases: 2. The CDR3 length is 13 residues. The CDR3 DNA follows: TGCGCCAGCAGTAGGGACAGAAACACTGAAGCTTTCTTT. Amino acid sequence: CASSRDRNTEAFF.